The 4 T cell receptor beta chains below all came from one sample that was sequenced in a study of OX40 agonist ivuxolimab in advanced cancers. Assay: immunoSEQ multiplex PCR; the TCRdb copy retains only in-frame clones and omits some. The profile covers some 80,000 clones, with about nine tenths appearing a single time and 6.5% to 9.5% taken by the ten largest. This sample comprised CD4+ or CD8+ T cells sorted from blood, obtained in a trial of the OX40 agonist ivuxolimab. These TCRs come from an adult with an advanced solid tumor such as melanoma, head and neck, liver or kidney cancer.

V is TRBV4-3 and J is TRBJ1-5, with D possibly matching TRBD1 (5 bases). Germline CDR1 is LGHNA and CDR2 is YSLEER. The CDR3 spans 15 residues. Trimming pared 0 bases from V and 7 bases from J, leaving 13 bases between. CDR3 sequence (DNA): TGCGCCAGCAGCCAAGATCAAGGGGTGGGCCAGCCCCAGCATTTT. Its translation is CASSQDQGVGQPQHF.

The V and J genes are TRBV5-1 and TRBJ2-2; TRBD1 matches at 8 bases. With 4 bases clipped from V and 5 bases from J, the junction kept 13 bases outside the gene matches. The CDR3 loop spans 17 amino acids. Germline lookup yields CDR1 SGHRS and CDR2 YFSETQ. Here the CDR3 reads CASSMTGVPRRTGELFF. DNA of the CDR3: TGCGCCAGCAGCATGACAGGGGTGCCCCGGAGGACCGGGGAGCTGTTTTTT. The variable domain in full, completed from reference TRBV5-1 and TRBJ2-2, reads KAGVTQTPRYLIKTRGQQVTLSCSPISGHRSVSWYQQTPGQGLQFLFEYFSETQRNKGNFPGRFSGRQFSNSRSEMNVSTLELGDSALYLCASSMTGVPRRTGELFFGEGSRLTVL.

The CDR3 loop is CASSPGQGVYGYTF. The DNA of the CDR3 is TGTGCCAGCAGCCCCGGACAGGGGGTCTATGGCTACACCTTC. The chain joins TRBV11-2 to TRBJ1-2, with 10 bases identical to TRBD1. The germline CDR1 and CDR2 sequences are SGHAT and FQNNGV. The CDR3 length is 14 residues. With V trimmed by 5 bases and J by 4 bases, 4 bases remained unmatched. The complete variable domain, with remaining parts taken from reference TRBV11-2 and TRBJ1-2, reads EAGVAQSPRYKIIEKRQSVAFWCNPISGHATLYWYQQILGQGPKLLIQFQNNGVVDDSQLPKDRFSAERLKGVDSTLKIQPAKLEDSAVYLCASSPGQGVYGYTFGSGTRLTVV.

The rearrangement joins TRBV11-2 to TRBJ2-7, with unresolved D. There are 16 residues in the CDR3. Looked up from germline, CDR1 is SGHAT and CDR2 is FQNNGV. The ends were cut back, 1 base at V and 0 bases at J, with 13 bases in the middle. CDR3 coding DNA: TGTGCCAGCAGCTTAGTCCTACGTGGAAGCTCCTACGAGCAGTACTTC. It translates to CASSLVLRGSSYEQYF.